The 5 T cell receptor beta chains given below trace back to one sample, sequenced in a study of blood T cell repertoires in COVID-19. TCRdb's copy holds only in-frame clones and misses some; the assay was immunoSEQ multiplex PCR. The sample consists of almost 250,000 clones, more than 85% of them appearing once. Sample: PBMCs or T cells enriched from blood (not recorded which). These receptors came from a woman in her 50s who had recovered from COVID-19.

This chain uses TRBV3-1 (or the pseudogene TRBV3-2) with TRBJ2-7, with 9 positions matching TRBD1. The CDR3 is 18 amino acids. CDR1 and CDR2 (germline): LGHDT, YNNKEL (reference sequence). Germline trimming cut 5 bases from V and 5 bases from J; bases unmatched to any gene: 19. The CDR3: CASSKAPGQGENPHEQYF. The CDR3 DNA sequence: TGTGCCAGCAGCAAAGCACCGGGACAGGGTGAAAATCCTCACGAGCAGTACTTC.

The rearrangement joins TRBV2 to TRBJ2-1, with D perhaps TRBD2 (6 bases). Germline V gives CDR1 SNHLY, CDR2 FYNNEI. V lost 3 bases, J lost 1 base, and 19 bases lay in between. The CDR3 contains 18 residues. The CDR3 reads CASSDGVQGGESYNEQFF. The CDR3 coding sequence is TGTGCCAGCAGTGATGGGGTTCAGGGCGGGGAGTCCTACAATGAGCAGTTCTTC.

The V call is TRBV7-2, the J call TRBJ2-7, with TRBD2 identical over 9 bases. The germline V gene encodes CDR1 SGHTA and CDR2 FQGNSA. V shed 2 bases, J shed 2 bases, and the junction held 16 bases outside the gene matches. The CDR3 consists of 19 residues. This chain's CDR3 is CASSLRTGATSGRAYEQYF. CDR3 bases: TGTGCCAGCAGCTTAAGAACAGGGGCGACTAGCGGAAGAGCCTACGAGCAGTACTTC.

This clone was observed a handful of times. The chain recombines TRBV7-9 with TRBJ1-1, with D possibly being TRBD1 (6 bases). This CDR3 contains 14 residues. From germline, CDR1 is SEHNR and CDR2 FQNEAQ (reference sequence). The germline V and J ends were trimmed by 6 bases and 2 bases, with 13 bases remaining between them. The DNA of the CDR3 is TGTGCCAGCAGTTACAGGGCCCATAACACTGAAGCTTTCTTT. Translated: CASSYRAHNTEAFF. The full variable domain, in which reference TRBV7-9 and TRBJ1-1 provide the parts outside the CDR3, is DTGVSQNPRHKITKRGQNVTFRCDPISEHNRLYWYRQTLGQGPEFLTYFQNEAQLEKSRLLSDRFSAERPKGSFSTLEIQRTEQGDSAMYLCASSYRAHNTEAFFGQGTRLTVV.

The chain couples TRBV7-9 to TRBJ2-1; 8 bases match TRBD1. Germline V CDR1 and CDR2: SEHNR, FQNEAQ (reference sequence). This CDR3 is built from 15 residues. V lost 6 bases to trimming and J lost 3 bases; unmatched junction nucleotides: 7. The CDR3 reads CASSPQGAFYNEQFF. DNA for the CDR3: TGTGCCAGCAGTCCCCAGGGGGCATTCTACAATGAGCAGTTCTTC.